This T cell receptor beta chain derives from a study of shared clonotypes between healthy human individuals. The CDR3 has 11 amino acids. Germline CDR1 and CDR2: WSHSY and SAAADI. The ends were cut back, 6 bases at V and 5 bases at J, with 5 bases in the middle. Donors were Caucasian adults residing in Nashville, Tennessee, USA. Details on this clone: Its antigen is still unknown.

Unsorted PBMC DNA was run through sequencing on ten immunoSEQ deep assay plates. The protocol was immunoSEQ multiplex PCR, while the TCRdb copy is restricted to in-frame clones and leaves out a portion. Among 550,000 to 600,000 clones listed, roughly four fifths were seen once. Whole-study results and caveats: Exclusively blood specimens were collected; tissue repertoires likely differ. Limited genetic and exposure-history diversity came from having few donors.

This sequence originates from a woman aged 40 to 55 in good health. Some clones in this sample may be carry-over from other donors' samples. The chain couples TRBV10-2 to TRBJ2-1; D not certain. The sequenced sample consisted of PBMCs. Here the CDR3 reads CASRRDNEQFF. CDR3 bases: TGCGCCAGCAGAAGAGACAATGAGCAGTTCTTC.